This T cell receptor (beta chain) was captured in a study of post-analysis software for immune sequencing data. About the study: Progressive-relapsing, secondary progressive and relapsing-remitting multiple sclerosis were among the disease courses included.

Note on this clonotype: The antigen is unknown.

Unique molecular identifiers were carried by the TCR beta cDNA libraries. TCRdb re-derived calls from the PCR reads in MiXCR, one entry per CDR3 protein. Of some 500,000 distinct CDR3 sequences in the sample, around 40% were seen once. The study, taken as a whole, reports: Normalized Chao1 diversity in multiple sclerosis patients fell significantly below that of controls. When the samples were clustered directly with F measure, those that had been prepared in the same batch showed strong co-clustering.

The sequenced sample consisted of blood. The clonotype comes from a girl aged 5-17 years with multiple sclerosis.

The CDR3 is CASIRTVNTGELFF. The CDR3 coding sequence is TGTGCCAGCATTCGGACGGTTAACACCGGGGAGCTGTTTTTT. The chain has TRBV7-9 and TRBJ2-2, with D unclear. CDR3 size: 14 residues. Trimming stripped 7 bases from V and 2 bases from J, with 11 bases between. CDR1 SEHNR and CDR2 FQNEAQ come from the germline V gene (reference sequence).